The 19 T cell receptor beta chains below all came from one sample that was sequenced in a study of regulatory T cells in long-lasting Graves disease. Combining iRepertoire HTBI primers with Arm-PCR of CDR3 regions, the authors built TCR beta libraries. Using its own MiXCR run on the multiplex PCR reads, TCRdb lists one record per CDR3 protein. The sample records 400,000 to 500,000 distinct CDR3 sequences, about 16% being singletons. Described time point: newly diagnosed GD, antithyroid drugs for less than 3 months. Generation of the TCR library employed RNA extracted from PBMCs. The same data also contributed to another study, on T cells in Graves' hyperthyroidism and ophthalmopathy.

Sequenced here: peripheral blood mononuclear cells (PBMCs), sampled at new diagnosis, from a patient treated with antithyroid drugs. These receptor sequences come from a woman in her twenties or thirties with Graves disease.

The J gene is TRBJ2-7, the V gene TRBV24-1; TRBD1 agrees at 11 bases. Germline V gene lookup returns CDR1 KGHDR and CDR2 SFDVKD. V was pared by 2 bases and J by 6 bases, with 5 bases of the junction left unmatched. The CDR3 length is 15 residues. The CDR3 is CATSDSGTGGLEQYF. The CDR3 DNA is TGTGCCACCAGTGATTCCGGGACAGGGGGGCTCGAGCAGTACTTC.

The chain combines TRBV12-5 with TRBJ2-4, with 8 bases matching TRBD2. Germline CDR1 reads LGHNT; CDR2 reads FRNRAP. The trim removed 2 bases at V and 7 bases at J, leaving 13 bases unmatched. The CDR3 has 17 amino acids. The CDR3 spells CASGLCPTGGPGNIQYF. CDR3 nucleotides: TGTGCTAGTGGTTTGTGTCCAACGGGAGGGCCGGGGAACATTCAGTACTTC.

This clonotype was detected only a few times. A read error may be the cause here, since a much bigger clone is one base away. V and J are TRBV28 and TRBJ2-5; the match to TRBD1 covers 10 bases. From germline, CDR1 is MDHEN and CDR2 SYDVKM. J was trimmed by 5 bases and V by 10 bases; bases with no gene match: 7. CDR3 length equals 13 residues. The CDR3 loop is CANRTGGGETQYF. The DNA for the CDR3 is TGTGCCAACAGGACAGGGGGAGGCGAGACCCAGTACTTC.

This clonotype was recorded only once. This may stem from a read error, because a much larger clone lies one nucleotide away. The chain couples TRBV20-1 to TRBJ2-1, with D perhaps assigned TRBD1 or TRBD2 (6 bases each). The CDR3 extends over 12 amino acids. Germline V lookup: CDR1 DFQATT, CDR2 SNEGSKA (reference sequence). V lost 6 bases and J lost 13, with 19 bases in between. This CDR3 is CSAGEGGETQFF. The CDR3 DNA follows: TGCAGTGCAGGAGAGGGGGGTGAGACCCAGTTCTTC.

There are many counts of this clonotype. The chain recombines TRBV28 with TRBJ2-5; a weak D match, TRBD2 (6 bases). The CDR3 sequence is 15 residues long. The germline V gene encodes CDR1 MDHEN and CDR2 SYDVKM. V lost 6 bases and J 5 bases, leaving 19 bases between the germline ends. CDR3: CASSTPQGGVETQYF. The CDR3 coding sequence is TGTGCCAGCAGCACACCCCAGGGCGGGGTTGAGACCCAGTACTTC. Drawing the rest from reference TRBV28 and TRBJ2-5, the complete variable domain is DVKVTQSSRYLVKRTGEKVFLECVQDMDHENMFWYRQDPGLGLRLIYFSYDVKMKEKGDIPEGYSVSREKKERFSLILESASTNQTSMYLCASSTPQGGVETQYFGPGTRLLVL.

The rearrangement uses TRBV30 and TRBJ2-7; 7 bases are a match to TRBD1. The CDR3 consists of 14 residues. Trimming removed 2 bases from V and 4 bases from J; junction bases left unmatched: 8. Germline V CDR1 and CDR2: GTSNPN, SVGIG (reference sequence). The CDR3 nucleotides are TGTGCCTGGAGTACAGGGGTTGGTGGTTACGAGCAGTACTTC. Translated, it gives CAWSTGVGGYEQYF.

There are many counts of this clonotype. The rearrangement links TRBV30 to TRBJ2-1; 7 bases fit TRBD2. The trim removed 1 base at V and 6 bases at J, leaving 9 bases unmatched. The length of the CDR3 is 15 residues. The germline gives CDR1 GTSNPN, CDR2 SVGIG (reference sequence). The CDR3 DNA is TGTGCCTGGAGTGCTACCCCGGGACTAATCAATGAGCAGTTCTTC. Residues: CAWSATPGLINEQFF.

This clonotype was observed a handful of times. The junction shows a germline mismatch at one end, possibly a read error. The CDR3 loop reads CSTRSPHQPQHF. CDR3 DNA sequence: TGCAGTACTAGATCTCCCCATCAGCCCCAGCATTTT. The rearrangement uses TRBV20-1 and TRBJ1-5; D not resolved. The CDR3 is 12 residues long. Per the germline V gene, CDR1 is DFQATT and CDR2 is SNEGSKA (reference sequence).

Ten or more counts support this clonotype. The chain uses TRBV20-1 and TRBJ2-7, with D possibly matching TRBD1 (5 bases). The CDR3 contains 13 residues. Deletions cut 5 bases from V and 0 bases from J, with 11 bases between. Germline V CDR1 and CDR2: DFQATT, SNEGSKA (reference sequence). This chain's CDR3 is CSAWTDSSYEQYF. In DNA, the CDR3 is TGCAGTGCTTGGACCGACAGCTCCTACGAGCAGTACTTC.

In nucleotides, the CDR3 is TGTGCCAGCAGACAGACGAGGGGGAACAATGAGCAGTTCTTC. Amino acid sequence: CASRQTRGNNEQFF. The chain joins TRBV7-2 to TRBJ2-1; D possibly corresponds to TRBD1 (6 bases). Trimming shortened V by 6 bases and J by 5 bases, and 14 bases separated the two germline ends. The CDR3 length is 14 residues. Germline V CDR1 and CDR2: SGHTA, FQGNSA.

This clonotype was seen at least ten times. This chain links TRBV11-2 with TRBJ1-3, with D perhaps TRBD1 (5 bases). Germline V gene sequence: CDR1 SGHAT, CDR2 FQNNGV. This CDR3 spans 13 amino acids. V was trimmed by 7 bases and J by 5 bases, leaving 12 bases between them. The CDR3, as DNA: TGTGCCAGCAACACGGGACCAAGAAACACCATATATTTT. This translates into CASNTGPRNTIYF.

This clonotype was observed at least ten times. In DNA, the CDR3 is TGTGCCAGCAGCCCTGGGACACTTCTTTACGAGCAGTACTTC. It yields the protein CASSPGTLLYEQYF. V is TRBV2 and J is TRBJ2-7; TRBD1 might be the D (6 bases). Germline-derived CDR1 and CDR2 are SNHLY and FYNNEI. Trimming took 6 bases from V and 4 from J, leaving 16 bases between them. This CDR3 region has 14 residues.

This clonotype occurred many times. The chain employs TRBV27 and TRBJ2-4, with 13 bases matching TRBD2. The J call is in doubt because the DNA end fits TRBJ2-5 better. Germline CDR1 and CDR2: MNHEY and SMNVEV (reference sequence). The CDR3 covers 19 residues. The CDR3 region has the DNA TGTGCCAGCAGGCGGGCTCCACTAGCGGGAGGGCCATATCCGGAGACCCAGTACTTC. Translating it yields CASRRAPLAGGPYPETQYF.

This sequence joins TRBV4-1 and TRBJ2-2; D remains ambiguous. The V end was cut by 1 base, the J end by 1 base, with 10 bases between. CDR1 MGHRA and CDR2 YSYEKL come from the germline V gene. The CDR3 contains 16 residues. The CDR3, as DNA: TGCGCCAGCAGCCAAGCTCCCTTTGTGAACACCGGGGAGCTGTTTTTT. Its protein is CASSQAPFVNTGELFF.

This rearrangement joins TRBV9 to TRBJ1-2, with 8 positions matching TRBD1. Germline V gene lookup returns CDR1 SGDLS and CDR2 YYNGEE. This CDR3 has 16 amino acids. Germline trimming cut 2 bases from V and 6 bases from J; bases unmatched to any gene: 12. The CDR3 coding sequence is TGTGCCAGCAGCGTCCTTGGACAGGGTGAAGTAGATGGCTACACCTTC. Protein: CASSVLGQGEVDGYTF.

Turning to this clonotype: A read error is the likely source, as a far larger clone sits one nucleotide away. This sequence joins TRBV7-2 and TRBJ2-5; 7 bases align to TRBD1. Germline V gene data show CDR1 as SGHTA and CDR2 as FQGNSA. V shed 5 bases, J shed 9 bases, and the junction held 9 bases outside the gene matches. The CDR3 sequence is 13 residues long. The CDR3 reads CASSRQGPEAQYF. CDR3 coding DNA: TGTGCCAGCAGCCGACAGGGTCCGGAGGCCCAGTACTTC.

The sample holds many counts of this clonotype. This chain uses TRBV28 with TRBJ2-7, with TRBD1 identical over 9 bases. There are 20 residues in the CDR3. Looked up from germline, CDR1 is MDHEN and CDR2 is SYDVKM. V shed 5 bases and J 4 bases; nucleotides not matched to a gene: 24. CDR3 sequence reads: CASSTPWDRVSGGRGYEQYF. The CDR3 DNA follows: TGTGCCAGCAGTACTCCATGGGACAGGGTCAGCGGCGGGAGAGGATACGAGCAGTACTTC.

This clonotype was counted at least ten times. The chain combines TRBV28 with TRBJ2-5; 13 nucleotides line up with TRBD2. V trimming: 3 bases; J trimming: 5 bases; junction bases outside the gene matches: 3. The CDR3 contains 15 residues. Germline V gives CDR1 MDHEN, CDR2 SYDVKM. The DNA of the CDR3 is TGTGCCAGCAGTTTGGAACTAGCGGGAGGGGAGACCCAGTACTTC. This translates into CASSLELAGGETQYF.

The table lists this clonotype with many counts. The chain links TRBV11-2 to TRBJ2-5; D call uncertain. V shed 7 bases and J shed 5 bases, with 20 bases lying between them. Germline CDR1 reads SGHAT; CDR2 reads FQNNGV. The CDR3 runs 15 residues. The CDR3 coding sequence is TGTGCCAGCACTCCTGAGGCAGCGCGGCAGGAGACCCAGTACTTC. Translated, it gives CASTPEAARQETQYF.